The rows below give T cell receptor beta chains drawn from one sample of a study of blood T cell repertoires in COVID-19. TCRdb's table, derived via immunoSEQ multiplex PCR, lists solely in-frame clones and lacks some. The sample holds roughly 200,000 clones, roughly nine tenths seen once. What was sequenced was PBMCs or T cells enriched from blood (not recorded which). These receptors were collected from a woman younger than 45 who had recovered from COVID-19. Both conserved end residues are part of each CDR3. A D gene is named only where the DNA matches it firmly. Clone size is not always given. Where it is, it says once, few, many or a class for expanded clones.

V: TRBV3-1/TRBV3-2
D: TRBD2
size: NA
J: TRBJ2-7
DNA: TGTGCCAGCAGCCAAGTGCCCAGCGGGGGGAATGAGCAGTACTTC
CDR3: CASSQVPSGGNEQYF

V: TRBV5-1
D: NA
size: few
J: TRBJ2-7
DNA: TGCGCCAGCAGCGTTAACATTCGATCCTACGAGCAGTACTTC
CDR3: CASSVNIRSYEQYF

V: TRBV7-6
D: TRBD1
size: NA
J: TRBJ2-7
DNA: TGTGCCAGCAGCTCGCCGACAGGGAGAATCCACGAGCAGTACTTC
CDR3: CASSSPTGRIHEQYF

V: TRBV5-1
D: NA
size: NA
J: TRBJ2-2
DNA: TGCGCCAGCAGCTTGGATCCGGCCGGGGAGCTGTTTTTT
CDR3: CASSLDPAGELFF

V: TRBV7-8
D: NA
size: NA
J: TRBJ2-1
DNA: TGTGCCAGCAGCTTAGAGATTCTAGCGAACAATGAGCAGTTCTTC
CDR3: CASSLEILANNEQFF

V: TRBV9
D: TRBD1
size: NA
J: TRBJ2-5
DNA: TGTGCCAGCAGCGCCGGGGACAGCGAAGAGACCCAGTACTTC
CDR3: CASSAGDSEETQYF

V: TRBV6-5
D: NA
size: NA
J: TRBJ2-5
DNA: TGTGCCAGCAGTTCCTCTCCGCGCTGGGAGACCCAGTACTTC
CDR3: CASSSSPRWETQYF

V: TRBV7-8
D: TRBD1
size: NA
J: TRBJ1-2
DNA: TGTGCCAGCAGCTTAGGGATAAACAGGGGAGCTAACTATGGCTACACCTTC
CDR3: CASSLGINRGANYGYTF

V: TRBV5-6
D: TRBD1
size: NA
J: TRBJ1-3
DNA: TGTGCCAGCAGTTACACTACAGGGGCTGGAAACACCATATATTTT
CDR3: CASSYTTGAGNTIYF

V: TRBV27
D: NA
size: NA
J: TRBJ2-1
DNA: TGTGCCAGCAGTTTAAGCGGCGGTCCCTACAATGAGCAGTTCTTC
CDR3: CASSLSGGPYNEQFF

V: TRBV3-1/TRBV3-2
D: TRBD2
size: NA
J: TRBJ2-1
DNA: TGTGCCAGCAGCCCGGGGGGTTACTCCAACAATGAGCAGTTCTTC
CDR3: CASSPGGYSNNEQFF

V: TRBV7-9
D: NA
size: NA
J: TRBJ2-7
DNA: TGTGCCAGCAGCTTCCTTGTGCCAGGGGCCTACGAGCAGTACTTC
CDR3: CASSFLVPGAYEQYF

V: TRBV9
D: TRBD2
size: once
J: TRBJ2-3
DNA: TGTGCCAGCAGCCCCCCGGGACTAGCGGGCCAAGATACGCAGTATTTT
CDR3: CASSPPGLAGQDTQYF

V: TRBV19
D: NA
size: NA
J: TRBJ1-2
DNA: TGTGCCAGTAAGCCATCGGACAGCAACTATGGCTACACCTTC
CDR3: CASKPSDSNYGYTF

V: TRBV27
D: TRBD1
size: NA
J: TRBJ1-2
DNA: TGTGCCAGCAGATCCGGGACAGGGCAATATGGCTACACCTTC
CDR3: CASRSGTGQYGYTF

V: TRBV3-1/TRBV3-2
D: TRBD1
size: NA
J: TRBJ1-5
DNA: TGTGCCAGCAGCCAAGATCAGGGACAGGGACGGAATCAGCCCCAGCATTTT
CDR3: CASSQDQGQGRNQPQHF